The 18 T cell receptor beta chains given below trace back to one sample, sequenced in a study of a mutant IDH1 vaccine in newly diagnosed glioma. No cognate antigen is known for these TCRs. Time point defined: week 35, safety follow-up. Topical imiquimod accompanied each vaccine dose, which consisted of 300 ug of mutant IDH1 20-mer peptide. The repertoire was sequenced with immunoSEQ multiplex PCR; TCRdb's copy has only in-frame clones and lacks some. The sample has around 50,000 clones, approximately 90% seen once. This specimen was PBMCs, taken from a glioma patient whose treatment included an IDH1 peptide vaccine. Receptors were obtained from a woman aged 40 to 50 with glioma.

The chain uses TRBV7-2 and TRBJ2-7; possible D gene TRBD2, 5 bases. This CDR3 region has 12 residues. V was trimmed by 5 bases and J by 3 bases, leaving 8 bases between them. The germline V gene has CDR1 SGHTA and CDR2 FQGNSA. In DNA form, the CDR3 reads TGTGCCAGCAGCCGCGGGCTCTACGAGCAGTACTTC. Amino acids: CASSRGLYEQYF.

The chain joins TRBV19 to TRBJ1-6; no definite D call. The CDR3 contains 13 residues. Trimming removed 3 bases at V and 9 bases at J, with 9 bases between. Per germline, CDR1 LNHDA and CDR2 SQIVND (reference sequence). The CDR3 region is CASSISLSSPLHF. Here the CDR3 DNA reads TGTGCCAGTAGTATCAGTTTGAGTTCACCCCTCCACTTT.

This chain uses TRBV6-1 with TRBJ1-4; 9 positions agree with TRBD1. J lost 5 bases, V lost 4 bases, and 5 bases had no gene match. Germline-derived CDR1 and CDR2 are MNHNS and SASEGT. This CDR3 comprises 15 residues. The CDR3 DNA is TGTGCCAGCAGTGTACGACAGGGGGGGAATGAAAAACTGTTTTTT. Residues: CASSVRQGGNEKLFF.

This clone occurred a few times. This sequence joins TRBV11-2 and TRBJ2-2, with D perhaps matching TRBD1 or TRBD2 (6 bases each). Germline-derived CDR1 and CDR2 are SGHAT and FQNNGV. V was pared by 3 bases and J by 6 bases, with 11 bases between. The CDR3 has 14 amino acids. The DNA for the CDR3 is TGTGCCAGCAGCTTGAAGGGGGGTCCCGGGGAGCTGTTTTTT. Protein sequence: CASSLKGGPGELFF.

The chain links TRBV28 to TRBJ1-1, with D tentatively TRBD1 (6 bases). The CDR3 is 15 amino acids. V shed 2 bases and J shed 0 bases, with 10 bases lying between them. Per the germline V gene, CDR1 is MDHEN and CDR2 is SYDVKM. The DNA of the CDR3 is TGTGCCAGCAGTTTACGTAGGACAGTGAACACTGAAGCTTTCTTT. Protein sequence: CASSLRRTVNTEAFF.

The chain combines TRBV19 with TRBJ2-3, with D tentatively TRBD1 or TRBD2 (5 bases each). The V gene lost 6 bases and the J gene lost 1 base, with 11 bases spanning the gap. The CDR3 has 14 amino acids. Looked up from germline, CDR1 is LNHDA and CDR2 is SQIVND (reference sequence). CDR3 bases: TGTGCCAGTAGATGGCAGGGAGGCACAGATACGCAGTATTTT. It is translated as CASRWQGGTDTQYF. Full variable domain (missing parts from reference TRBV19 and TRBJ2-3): DGGITQSPKYLFRKEGQNVTLSCEQNLNHDAMYWYRQDPGQGLRLIYYSQIVNDFQKGDIAEGYSVSREKKESFPLTVTSAQKNPTAFYLCASRWQGGTDTQYFGPGTRLTVL.

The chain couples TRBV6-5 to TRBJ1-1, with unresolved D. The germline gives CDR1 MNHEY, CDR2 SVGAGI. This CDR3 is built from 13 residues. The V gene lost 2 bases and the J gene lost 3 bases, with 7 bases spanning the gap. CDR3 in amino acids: CASSYGEHTEAFF. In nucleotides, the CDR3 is TGTGCCAGCAGTTACGGGGAGCACACTGAAGCTTTCTTT.

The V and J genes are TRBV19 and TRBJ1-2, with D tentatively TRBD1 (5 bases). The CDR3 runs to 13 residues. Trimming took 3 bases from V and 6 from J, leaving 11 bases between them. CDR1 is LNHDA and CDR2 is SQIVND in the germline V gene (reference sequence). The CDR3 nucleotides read TGTGCCAGTAGTATCGGTAGGGACCATGGCTACACCTTC. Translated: CASSIGRDHGYTF.

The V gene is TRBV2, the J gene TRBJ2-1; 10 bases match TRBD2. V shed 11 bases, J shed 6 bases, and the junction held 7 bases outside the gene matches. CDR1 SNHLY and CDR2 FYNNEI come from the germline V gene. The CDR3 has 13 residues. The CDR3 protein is CAGAGGPVNEQFF. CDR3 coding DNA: TGTGCCGGAGCGGGGGGGCCGGTCAATGAGCAGTTCTTC.

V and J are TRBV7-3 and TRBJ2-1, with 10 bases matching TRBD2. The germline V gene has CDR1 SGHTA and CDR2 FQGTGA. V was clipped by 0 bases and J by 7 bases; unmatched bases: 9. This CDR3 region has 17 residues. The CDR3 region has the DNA TGTGCCAGCAGCTTAACAGGGGGAGCGGGAGGGCTTAATGAGCAGTTCTTC. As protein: CASSLTGGAGGLNEQFF.

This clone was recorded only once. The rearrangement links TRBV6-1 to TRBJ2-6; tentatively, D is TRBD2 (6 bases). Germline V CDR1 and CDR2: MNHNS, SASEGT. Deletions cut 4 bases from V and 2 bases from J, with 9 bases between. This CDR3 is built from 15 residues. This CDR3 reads CASSAGGTGANVLTF. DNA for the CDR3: TGTGCCAGCAGTGCCGGGGGAACTGGGGCCAACGTCCTGACTTTC.

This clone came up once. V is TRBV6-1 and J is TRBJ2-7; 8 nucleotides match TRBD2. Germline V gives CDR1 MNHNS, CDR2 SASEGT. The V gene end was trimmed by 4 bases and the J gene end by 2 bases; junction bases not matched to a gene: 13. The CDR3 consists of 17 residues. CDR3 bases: TGTGCCAGCAGTGTACAACCGGGAGGGACCATGACCTACGAGCAGTACTTC. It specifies CASSVQPGGTMTYEQYF.

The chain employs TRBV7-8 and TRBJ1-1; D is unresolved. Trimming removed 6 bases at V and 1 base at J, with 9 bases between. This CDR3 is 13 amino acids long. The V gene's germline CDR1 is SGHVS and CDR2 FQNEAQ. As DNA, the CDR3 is TGTGCCAGCAGTCTACAACCGAACACTGAAGCTTTCTTT. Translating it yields CASSLQPNTEAFF.

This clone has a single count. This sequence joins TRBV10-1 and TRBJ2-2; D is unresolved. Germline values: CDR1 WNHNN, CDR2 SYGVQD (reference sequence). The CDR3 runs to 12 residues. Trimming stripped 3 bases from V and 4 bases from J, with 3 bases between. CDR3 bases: TGCGCCAGCAGTGACGGCACCGGGGAGCTGTTTTTT. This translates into CASSDGTGELFF.

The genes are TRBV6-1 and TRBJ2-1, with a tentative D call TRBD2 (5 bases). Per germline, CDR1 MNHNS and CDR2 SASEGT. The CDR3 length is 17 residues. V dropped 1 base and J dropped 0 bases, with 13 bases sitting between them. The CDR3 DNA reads TGTGCCAGCAGTGAAGGAGGAGGATTAAGCTCCTACAATGAGCAGTTCTTC. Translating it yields CASSEGGGLSSYNEQFF.

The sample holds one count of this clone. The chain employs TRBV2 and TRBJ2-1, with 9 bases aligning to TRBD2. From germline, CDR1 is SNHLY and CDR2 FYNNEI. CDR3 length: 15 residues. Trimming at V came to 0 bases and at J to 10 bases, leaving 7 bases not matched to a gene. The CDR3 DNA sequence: TGTGCCAGCAGTGAAGCAGGCGGGGGGGCGGTCGAGCAGTTCTTC. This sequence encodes CASSEAGGGAVEQFF.

The CDR3 bases are TGTGCCAGCAGTGAAGCCCTTGGCAGACTCTATGGCTACACCTTC. Translating it yields CASSEALGRLYGYTF. The chain combines TRBV6-1 with TRBJ1-2; D gene unclear. Germline-derived CDR1 and CDR2 are MNHNS and SASEGT. The CDR3 spans 15 residues. V lost 0 bases and J lost 4, with 12 bases in between.

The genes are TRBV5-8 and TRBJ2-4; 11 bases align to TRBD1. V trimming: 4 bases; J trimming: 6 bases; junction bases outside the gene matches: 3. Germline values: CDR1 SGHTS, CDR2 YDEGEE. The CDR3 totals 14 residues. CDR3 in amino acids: CASSRGTGGNIQYF. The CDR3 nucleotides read TGTGCCAGCAGCCGCGGGACAGGGGGAAACATTCAGTACTTC. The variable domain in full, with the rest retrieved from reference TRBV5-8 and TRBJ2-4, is EAGVTQSPTHLIKTRGQQATLRCSPISGHTSVYWYQQALGLGLQFLLWYDEGEERNRGNFPPRFSGRQFPNYSSELNVNALELEDSALYLCASSRGTGGNIQYFGAGTRLSVL.